These 22 T cell receptor beta chains originate from one sample sequenced in a study of T cells in lung cancer brain metastases. The method was immunoSEQ multiplex PCR; TCRdb's version includes in-frame clones alone and lacks a portion of them. The table lists 1,500 to 2,000 clones, around 80% of them singletons. The sample was tumor tissue from the primary lung tumor. These receptors were taken from a man aged 70-80 years with non-small cell lung cancer.

The chain uses TRBV11-2 and TRBJ1-1, with D maybe TRBD1 (5 bases). Per the germline V gene, CDR1 is SGHAT and CDR2 is FQNNGV. The germline V and J ends were trimmed by 8 bases and 1 base, with 5 bases remaining between them. This CDR3 is built from 11 residues. CDR3 in amino acids: CASQGNTEAFF. CDR3 DNA: TGTGCCAGCCAGGGGAACACTGAAGCTTTCTTT.

This clone was found once. The chain links TRBV2 to TRBJ2-5; 7 bases agree with TRBD2. CDR3 length: 14 amino acids. The germline gives CDR1 SNHLY, CDR2 FYNNEI. V gave up 6 bases and J gave up 1 base; unmatched junction bases: 5. The CDR3, as DNA: TGTGCCAGCAGCGCTAGGACTAGCCAAGAGACCCAGTACTTC. Its protein product is CASSARTSQETQYF.

The chain is built from TRBV5-4 and TRBJ2-7, with 11 bases aligning to TRBD2. From germline, CDR1 is SGHNT and CDR2 YYREEE (reference sequence). V shed 0 bases and J 3 bases; nucleotides not matched to a gene: 11. This CDR3 has 18 amino acids. The CDR3 region has the DNA TGTGCCAGCAGCTTGGCTGGTAGCGGGAGGGCCGTCCTCTACGAGCAGTACTTC. The encoded protein is CASSLAGSGRAVLYEQYF.

This clone came up once. Sequence at one end of the junction differs from germline and may be a read error. The chain links TRBV5-5 to TRBJ2-7; 9 bases match TRBD1. The germline V gene encodes CDR1 SGHKS and CDR2 YYEKEE (reference sequence). This CDR3 is 15 amino acids long. The CDR3 region is CASSLEGQGFAEQYF. CDR3 nucleotide sequence: TGTGCCAGCAGCTTGGAAGGACAGGGGTTCGCCGAGCAGTACTTT.

V is TRBV30 and J is TRBJ2-7; 9 bases are a match to TRBD2. The germline CDR1 and CDR2 sequences are GTSNPN and SVGIG (reference sequence). V was clipped by 1 base and J by 10 bases; unmatched bases: 2. This CDR3 has 11 amino acids. This CDR3 is CAWSALAGQYF. CDR3 DNA sequence: TGTGCCTGGAGTGCTCTAGCGGGACAGTACTTC.

J is TRBJ2-7 and V is TRBV6-1; weak D call: TRBD2 (7 bases). The CDR3 loop spans 15 amino acids. In germline, CDR1 is MNHNS, CDR2 SASEGT. Trimming removed 3 bases at V and 7 bases at J, with 19 bases between. The DNA of the CDR3 is TGTGCCAGCAGTGACTCGGGGGGCTTTACGTGGGAGCAGTACTTC. This translates into CASSDSGGFTWEQYF.

V and J are TRBV7-9 and TRBJ2-1; 7 bases are shared with TRBD2. CDR1 SEHNR and CDR2 FQNEAQ come from the germline V gene (reference sequence). The CDR3 runs to 15 residues. V gave up 3 bases and J gave up 6 bases; unmatched junction bases: 8. The CDR3 here is CASSFSGRGFNEQFF. The CDR3 DNA reads TGTGCCAGCAGCTTCAGCGGGCGGGGGTTCAATGAGCAGTTCTTC.

The rearrangement uses TRBV7-3 and TRBJ2-7; tentatively, D is TRBD2 (6 bases). Germline CDR1 SGHTA, CDR2 FQGTGA. The V and J ends lost 6 bases and 5 bases respectively, with 8 bases between them. CDR3 length equals 11 residues. Here the CDR3 DNA reads TGTGCCAGCAGTTCGGGGGACGAGCAGTACGTC. Residues: CASSSGDEQYV.

The V call is TRBV28, the J call TRBJ2-7; D remains unclear. Deletions cut 7 bases from V and 4 bases from J, with 17 bases between. This CDR3 contains 14 residues. The germline V gene encodes CDR1 MDHEN and CDR2 SYDVKM. The CDR3 is CASKSAPTVYEQYF. CDR3 coding DNA: TGTGCCAGCAAGTCGGCCCCTACCGTGTACGAGCAGTACTTC.

The rearrangement joins TRBV7-2 to TRBJ1-1, with unresolved D. V dropped 5 bases and J dropped 5 bases, with 15 bases sitting between them. Germline lookup yields CDR1 SGHTA and CDR2 FQGNSA. CDR3 size: 14 residues. The CDR3 DNA reads TGTGCCAGCAGCCTCAGGAATGAGAGAACTGAAGCTTTCTTT. It is translated as CASSLRNERTEAFF.

A note on this clone: Other DNA sequences in the sample encode the same CDR3. This chain joins TRBV6-5 and TRBJ2-3; D unresolved. The CDR3 is 13 residues long. The V and J ends lost 0 bases and 5 bases respectively, with 6 bases between them. Germline V lookup: CDR1 MNHEY, CDR2 SVGAGI. The CDR3 nucleotides read TGTGCCAGCAGTTACTCTCCGGGAGATACGCAGTATTTT. Translating gives CASSYSPGDTQYF.

This clone has more than one count but fewer than ten. The sample contains more than one DNA sequence encoding this CDR3. The V call is TRBV27, the J call TRBJ1-2; the match to TRBD1 covers 8 bases. The CDR3 runs to 14 residues. Trimming took 3 bases from V and 2 from J; bases not matched to a gene: 2. CDR1 MNHEY and CDR2 SMNVEV come from the germline V gene (reference sequence). The CDR3 loop reads CASSLQGANYGYTF. CDR3 in DNA: TGTGCCAGCAGTTTGCAGGGGGCAAACTATGGCTACACCTTC.

The J gene is TRBJ1-2, the V gene TRBV5-4; the match to TRBD1 covers 7 bases. The trim removed 4 bases at V and 0 bases at J, leaving 9 bases unmatched. Germline CDR1 reads SGHNT; CDR2 reads YYREEE (reference sequence). This CDR3 comprises 16 residues. CDR3 in amino acids: CASSTPDRTPNYGYTF. The DNA of the CDR3 is TGTGCCAGCAGCACACCGGACAGGACACCTAACTATGGCTACACCTTC.

The chain links TRBV7-8 to TRBJ1-2; TRBD1 matches 10 bases. J was trimmed by 5 bases and V by 1 base; bases with no gene match: 10. Germline values: CDR1 SGHVS, CDR2 FQNEAQ. This CDR3 is 17 amino acids long. The CDR3, as DNA: TGTGCCAGCAGCTTAGTAGCTCCCGGGACAGGGGTGTATGGCTACACCTTC. Translating gives CASSLVAPGTGVYGYTF.

The V gene is TRBV7-9, the J gene TRBJ2-3, with unresolved D. This CDR3 region has 12 residues. Trimming took 0 bases from V and 5 from J, leaving 3 bases between them. Germline assignment: CDR1 SEHNR and CDR2 FQNEAQ (reference sequence). The CDR3 coding sequence is TGTGCCAGCAGCTTAGCGGTAGATACGCAGTATTTT. Its translation: CASSLAVDTQYF.

The chain couples TRBV13 to TRBJ2-3; the D is unclear. Trimming pared 2 bases from V and 0 bases from J, leaving 12 bases between. The length of the CDR3 is 16 residues. CDR1 and CDR2 from the germline V gene are PRHDT and FYEKMQ (reference sequence). The CDR3 sequence: CASSLRYGRSTDTQYF. DNA for the CDR3: TGTGCCAGCAGCTTACGGTACGGGCGCAGCACAGATACGCAGTATTTT. The variable domain in full, completed from reference TRBV13 and TRBJ2-3, reads AAGVIQSPRHLIKEKRETATLKCYPIPRHDTVYWYQQGPGQDPQFLISFYEKMQSDKGSIPDRFSAQQFSDYHSELNMSSLELGDSALYFCASSLRYGRSTDTQYFGPGTRLTVL.

J is TRBJ1-3 and V is TRBV5-6; D not certain. CDR1 and CDR2 (germline): SGHDT, YYEEEE. V was cut by 0 bases and J by 4 bases, with 5 bases left in between. This CDR3 region has 13 residues. The CDR3 region has the DNA TGTGCCAGCAGCTTGGACAGAGGAAACACCATATATTTT. Protein: CASSLDRGNTIYF.

This chain links TRBV29-1 with TRBJ1-2; TRBD1 agrees at 12 bases. The CDR3 consists of 16 residues. Germline V gene lookup returns CDR1 SQVTM and CDR2 ANQGSEA. The ends lost 2 bases at V and 9 bases at J; junction bases unmatched: 13. CDR3 sequence: CSVEPGQGAPGGCYTF. The CDR3 region has the DNA TGCAGCGTTGAACCGGGACAGGGGGCCCCAGGGGGATGCTACACCTTC.

This sequence joins TRBV7-9 and TRBJ2-7, with unresolved D. The CDR3 totals 13 residues. The germline V gene encodes CDR1 SEHNR and CDR2 FQNEAQ (reference sequence). V lost 2 bases to trimming and J lost 0 bases, with 5 bases between them. CDR3 amino acids: CASSLSISYEQYF. CDR3 nucleotides: TGTGCCAGCAGCTTAAGCATCTCCTACGAGCAGTACTTC. The complete variable domain, with remaining parts taken from reference TRBV7-9 and TRBJ2-7, reads DTGVSQNPRHKITKRGQNVTFRCDPISEHNRLYWYRQTLGQGPEFLTYFQNEAQLEKSRLLSDRFSAERPKGSFSTLEIQRTEQGDSAMYLCASSLSISYEQYFGPGTRLTVT.

This chain joins TRBV19 and TRBJ2-3; D unresolved. The CDR3 runs 12 residues. Deletions cut 8 bases from V and 1 base from J, with 7 bases between. Germline V gene lookup returns CDR1 LNHDA and CDR2 SQIVND (reference sequence). CDR3 loop: CASQVGTDTQYF. The CDR3 DNA follows: TGTGCCAGTCAGGTTGGCACAGATACGCAGTATTTT.

The CDR3, as DNA: TGTGCCAGCAGCTCCGGACTAGCGGGAGGTCAAGAGACCCAGTACTTC. Its translation is CASSSGLAGGQETQYF. This rearrangement joins TRBV11-3 to TRBJ2-5; TRBD2 matches at 14 bases. Germline V gives CDR1 SGHNT, CDR2 YENEEA. Trimming cost V 4 bases and J 2 bases; bases outside gene matches: 3. The CDR3 runs to 16 residues. The entire variable domain, with the rest obtained from reference TRBV11-3 and TRBJ2-5, is as follows: EAGVVQSPRYKIIEKKQPVAFWCNPISGHNTLYWYLQNLGQGPELLIRYENEEAVDDSQLPKDRFSAERLKGVDSTLKIQPAELGDSAVYLCASSSGLAGGQETQYFGPGTRLLVL.

The rearrangement joins TRBV27 to TRBJ2-7, with D perhaps assigned TRBD1 or TRBD2 (5 bases each). Deletions cut 7 bases from V and 3 bases from J, with 13 bases between. The CDR3 spans 13 residues. From germline, CDR1 is MNHEY and CDR2 SMNVEV (reference sequence). The CDR3: CASKRDGGYEQYF. Written as DNA, the CDR3 is TGTGCCAGCAAGAGGGACGGAGGCTACGAGCAGTACTTC.